The next 13 T cell receptor beta chains were all read from a single sample in a study of Ad26.COV2.S vaccination and SARS-CoV-2 variants (dated by TCRdb to the early 2020s). What the treatment or condition label conveys for this sample: some 20 received Ad26.COV2.S at low or high dose, single or two shots; several received placebo; per-sample allocation not given. Repertoires of vaccine and placebo recipients were sequenced from samples collected on day 63 after the first injection. Libraries came from the immunoSEQ multiplex PCR assay. TCRdb retrieved this table from immuneACCESS and kept in-frame rearrangements only. Not all clones are present; in checked studies, unresolved V genes account for under half, and no reason is known for the remainder. This sample lists about 480,000 clones; roughly 87% were detected once. The ten largest clones take up 9.5% to 15% of the sample. This material consisted of peripheral blood, taken in a trial of Ad26.COV2.S vaccine versus placebo. The receptors stem from a person aged 18-60 years who received the Ad26.COV2.S COVID-19 vaccine or a placebo.

This sequence joins TRBV10-3 and TRBJ1-1, with unresolved D. The V and J ends lost 3 bases and 5 bases respectively, with 16 bases between them. The CDR3 totals 15 residues. CDR1 is ENHRY and CDR2 is SYGVKD in the germline V gene. CDR3: CAISDPDTLGTEAFF. The CDR3 DNA reads as TGTGCCATCAGTGACCCCGACACCCTGGGAACTGAAGCTTTCTTT.

The rearrangement uses TRBV4-3 and TRBJ2-1; the D is unclear. The CDR3 is 13 residues long. Germline-derived CDR1 and CDR2 are LGHNA and YSLEER. The ends were cut back, 1 base at V and 4 bases at J, with 5 bases in the middle. CDR3 DNA sequence: TGCGCCAGCAGCCAAGTAAGTTACAATGAGCAGTTCTTC. Translated: CASSQVSYNEQFF.

This CDR3 reads CASYKGQGRWNEQFF. The CDR3 DNA reads as TGTGCCAGTTACAAAGGACAGGGGAGGTGGAATGAGCAGTTCTTC. The chain couples TRBV11-2 to TRBJ2-1; 9 bases are a match to TRBD1. In germline, CDR1 is SGHAT, CDR2 FQNNGV. The V segment lost 9 bases and the J segment 7 bases; nucleotides outside the gene matches: 13. The length of the CDR3 is 15 residues. Full variable domain (remainder filled in from reference TRBV11-2 and TRBJ2-1): EAGVAQSPRYKIIEKRQSVAFWCNPISGHATLYWYQQILGQGPKLLIQFQNNGVVDDSQLPKDRFSAERLKGVDSTLKIQPAKLEDSAVYLCASYKGQGRWNEQFFGPGTRLTVL.

V usage is TRBV10-3 and J usage is TRBJ2-7, with TRBD2 as a possible D gene (5 bases). Trimming took off 10 bases at V and 1 base at J, with 17 bases between the two ends. In germline, CDR1 is ENHRY, CDR2 SYGVKD. The CDR3 loop spans 14 amino acids. The chain's CDR3 is CATARVLVSYEQYF. CDR3 nucleotides: TGTGCCACAGCTAGGGTACTAGTATCCTACGAGCAGTACTTC.

The rearrangement links TRBV7-3 to TRBJ2-2, with unresolved D. Germline-derived CDR1 and CDR2 are SGHTA and FQGTGA. V lost 3 bases to trimming and J lost 2 bases, with 7 bases between them. The CDR3 runs to 14 residues. CDR3 nucleotide sequence: TGTGCCAGCAGCTTTTTCGTTAACACCGGGGAGCTGTTTTTT. This codes for CASSFFVNTGELFF.

The gene calls are TRBV7-3 and TRBJ1-1; no definite D call. The CDR3 contains 14 residues. V lost 5 bases and J lost 1, with 11 bases in between. Germline V gives CDR1 SGHTA, CDR2 FQGTGA. DNA for the CDR3: TGTGCCAGCAGCCAAGCGGGGAGGAACACTGAAGCTTTCTTT. Amino acids: CASSQAGRNTEAFF.

This chain joins TRBV15 and TRBJ2-2; 13 bases match TRBD2. The CDR3 is 17 amino acids. From germline, CDR1 is LNHNV and CDR2 YYDKDF (reference sequence). V lost 0 bases to trimming and J lost 8 bases; unmatched junction nucleotides: 6. As DNA, the CDR3 is TGTGCCACCAGCAGAGATCTTGGACTAGCGGGAGCTGGGGAGCTGTTTTTT. Residues: CATSRDLGLAGAGELFF.

The chain couples TRBV19 to TRBJ1-1; a weak D match, TRBD1 (6 bases). CDR3 length equals 14 residues. Germline loops: CDR1 LNHDA, CDR2 SQIVND (reference sequence). CDR3 nucleotide sequence: TGTGCGTCTAAATCCGGACAGTTTAACACTGAAGCTTTCTTT. As protein: CASKSGQFNTEAFF.

This sequence joins TRBV9 and TRBJ1-1, with TRBD1 identical over 8 bases. The length of the CDR3 is 18 residues. V was pared by 2 bases and J by 4 bases, with 16 bases of the junction left unmatched. Per germline, CDR1 SGDLS and CDR2 YYNGEE. The CDR3 bases are TGTGCCAGCAGCGTTGTAGTCTGGGGCCAGGGGGCGGTCACTGAAGCTTTCTTT. Its protein is CASSVVVWGQGAVTEAFF.

The CDR3 region has the DNA TGCGCCAGCAGCTATCGGACAGCCAACACCGGGGAGCTGTTTTTT. This translates into CASSYRTANTGELFF. The chain recombines TRBV5-1 with TRBJ2-2; a weak D match, TRBD1 (6 bases). Germline CDR1 reads SGHRS; CDR2 reads YFSETQ. The germline V and J ends were trimmed by 3 bases and 2 bases, with 11 bases remaining between them. CDR3 length: 15 amino acids.

The chain is built from TRBV7-9 and TRBJ2-5; tentative D call: TRBD1 (5 bases). Germline CDR1 and CDR2: SEHNR and FQNEAQ (reference sequence). With 2 bases removed from V and 0 bases from J, the gap between germline ends came to 7 bases. The CDR3 spans 14 residues. CDR3 DNA: TGTGCCAGCAGCTTACAGGGTTACCAAGAGACCCAGTACTTC. Encoded protein: CASSLQGYQETQYF.

This clone was detected only a few times. The chain recombines TRBV19 with TRBJ1-1, with D possibly matching TRBD1 (5 bases). The V and J ends lost 0 bases and 3 bases respectively, with 5 bases between them. The germline V gene encodes CDR1 LNHDA and CDR2 SQIVND (reference sequence). The length of the CDR3 is 13 residues. CDR3 sequence reads: CASSIDRDTEAFF. The CDR3 DNA reads as TGTGCCAGTAGTATAGACAGGGACACTGAAGCTTTCTTT.

This clone came up once. This chain joins TRBV5-1 and TRBJ1-1; D might be TRBD1 (6 bases). V lost 3 bases and J 0 bases, leaving 9 bases between the germline ends. The CDR3 contains 14 residues. The germline V gene has CDR1 SGHRS and CDR2 YFSETQ. This chain's CDR3 is CASSSTGMNTEAFF. The DNA for the CDR3 is TGCGCCAGCAGCTCAACAGGGATGAACACTGAAGCTTTCTTT.